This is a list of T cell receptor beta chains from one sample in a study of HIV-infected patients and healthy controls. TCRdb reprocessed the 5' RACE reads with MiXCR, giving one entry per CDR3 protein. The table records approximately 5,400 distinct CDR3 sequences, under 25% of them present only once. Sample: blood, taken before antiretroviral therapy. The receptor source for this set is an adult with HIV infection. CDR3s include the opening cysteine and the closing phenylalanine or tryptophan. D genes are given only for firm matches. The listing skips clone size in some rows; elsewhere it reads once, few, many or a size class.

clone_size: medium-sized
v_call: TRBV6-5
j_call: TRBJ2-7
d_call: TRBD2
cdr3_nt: TGTGCCAGCAGTTACTCGTGGCAGGCGGGGGACGAGCAGTACTTC
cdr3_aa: CASSYSWQAGDEQYF

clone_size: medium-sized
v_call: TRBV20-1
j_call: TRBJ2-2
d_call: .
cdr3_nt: TGCAGTGCTAGAGATCGAGGGGCAGCGAACACCGGGGAGCTGTTTTTT
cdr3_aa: CSARDRGAANTGELFF

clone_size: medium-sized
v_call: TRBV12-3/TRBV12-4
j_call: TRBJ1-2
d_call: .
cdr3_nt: TGTGCCAGCAGTCCCGGGGGCCCTGGCTACACCTTC
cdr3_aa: CASSPGGPGYTF

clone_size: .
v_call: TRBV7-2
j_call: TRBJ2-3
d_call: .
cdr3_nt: TGTGCCAGCAGCTTAGCTAGCGTGCCGAAGTATTTT
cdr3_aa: CASSLASVPKYF

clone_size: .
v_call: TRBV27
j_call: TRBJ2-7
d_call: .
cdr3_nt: TGTGCCAGCAGTTTTAACGGCGGAGAGTCTTACGAGCAGTACTTC
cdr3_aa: CASSFNGGESYEQYF

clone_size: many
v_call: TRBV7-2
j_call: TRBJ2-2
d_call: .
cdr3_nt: TGTGCCAGCAGTTTCAGGCCCGGGGAGCTGTTTTTT
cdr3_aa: CASSFRPGELFF

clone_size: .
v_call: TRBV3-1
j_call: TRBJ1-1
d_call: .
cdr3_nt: TGTGCCAGCAGCCAAGCCGGGGGACCTGAAGCTTTCTTT
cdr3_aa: CASSQAGGPEAFF

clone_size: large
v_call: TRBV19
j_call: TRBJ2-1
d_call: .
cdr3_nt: TGTGCCAGTAGTATTGATATAGGCAGCGGCCATGAGCAGTTCTTC
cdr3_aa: CASSIDIGSGHEQFF

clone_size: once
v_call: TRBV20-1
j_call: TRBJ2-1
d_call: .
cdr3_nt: TGCAGTGCTATCGCTAGCTGGGGTCGAAGTAACTCCTACAATGAGCAGTTCTTC
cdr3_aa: CSAIASWGRSNSYNEQFF

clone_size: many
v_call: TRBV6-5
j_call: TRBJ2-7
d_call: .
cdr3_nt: TGTGCCAGCAGTTACGGCCCACAGTCCTACGAGCAGTACTTC
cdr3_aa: CASSYGPQSYEQYF

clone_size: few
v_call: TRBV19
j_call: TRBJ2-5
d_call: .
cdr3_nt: TGTGCCAGTACGTCCGGACTGGAGACCCAGTACTTC
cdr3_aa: CASTSGLETQYF

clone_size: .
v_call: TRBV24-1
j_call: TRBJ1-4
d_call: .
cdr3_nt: TGTGCCACCAGTGACCACCCACGGACATGGGTATTGGCTAATGAAAAACTGTTTTTT
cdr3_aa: CATSDHPRTWVLANEKLFF

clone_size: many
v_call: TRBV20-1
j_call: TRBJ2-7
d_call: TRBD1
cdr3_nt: TGCAGTGCTGGACAGGGGGCGGCCGAGCAGTACTTC
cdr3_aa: CSAGQGAAEQYF

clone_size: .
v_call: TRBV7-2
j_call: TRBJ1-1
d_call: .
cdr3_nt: TGTGCCAGCATCCCAATGCCGGGATCGACTGAAGCTTTCTTT
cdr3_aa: CASIPMPGSTEAFF

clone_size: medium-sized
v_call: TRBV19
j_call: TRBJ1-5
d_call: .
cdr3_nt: TGTGCCAGTAGTATCGGACCTAGCAATCAGCCCCAGCATTTT
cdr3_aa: CASSIGPSNQPQHF

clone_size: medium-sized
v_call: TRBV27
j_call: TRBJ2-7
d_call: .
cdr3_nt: TGTGCCAGCAGTTTGACAGAGTCCGACGAGCAGTACTTC
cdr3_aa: CASSLTESDEQYF

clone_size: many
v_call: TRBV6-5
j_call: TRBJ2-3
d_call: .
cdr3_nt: TGTGCCAGCAGTTACGCTAAGACAGATACGCAGTATTTT
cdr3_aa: CASSYAKTDTQYF

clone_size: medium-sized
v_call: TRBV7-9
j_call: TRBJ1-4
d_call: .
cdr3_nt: TGTGCCAGCAGTGGCAGTTCGCTTAATGAAAAACTGTTTTTT
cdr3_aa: CASSGSSLNEKLFF

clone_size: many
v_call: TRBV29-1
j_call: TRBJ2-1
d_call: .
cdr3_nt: TGCAGCGTTGATGTGGGGGGCCGGGATGAGCAGTTCTTC
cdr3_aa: CSVDVGGRDEQFF

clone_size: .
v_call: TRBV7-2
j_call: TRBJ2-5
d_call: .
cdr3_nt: TGTGCCAGCAGCCGACAGAGGGAGACCCAGTACTTC
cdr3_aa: CASSRQRETQYF

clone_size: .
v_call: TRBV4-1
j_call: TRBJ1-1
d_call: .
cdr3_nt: TGCGCCAGCAGCCAAGAACCGGGGGCGAACACTGAAGCTTTCTTT
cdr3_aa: CASSQEPGANTEAFF

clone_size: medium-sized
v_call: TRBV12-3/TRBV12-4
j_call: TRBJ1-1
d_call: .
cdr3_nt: TGTGCCAGCAGTTGGCGGTCAGAGGCTGAAGCTTTCTTT
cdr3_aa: CASSWRSEAEAFF

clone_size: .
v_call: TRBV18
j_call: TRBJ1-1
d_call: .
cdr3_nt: TGTGCCAGCTCACCTTCTAATGTGAACACTGAAGCTTTCTTT
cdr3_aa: CASSPSNVNTEAFF

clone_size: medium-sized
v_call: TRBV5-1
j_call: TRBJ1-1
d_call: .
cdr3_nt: TGCGCCAGCACCTATCAGGGTGAGGGCACTGAAGCTTTCTTT
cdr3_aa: CASTYQGEGTEAFF

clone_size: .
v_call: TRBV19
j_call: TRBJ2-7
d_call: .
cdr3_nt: TGTGCCACCGGAGGGGGGGTCGAGCAGTACTTC
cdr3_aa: CATGGGVEQYF

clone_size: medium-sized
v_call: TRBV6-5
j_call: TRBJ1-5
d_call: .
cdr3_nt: TGTGCCAGCAGTTACGGGCAGGGAGGCAGTCAGCCCCAGCATTTT
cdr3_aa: CASSYGQGGSQPQHF

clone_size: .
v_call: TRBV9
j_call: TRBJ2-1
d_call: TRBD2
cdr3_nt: TGTGCCAGCGGGCGGAGCGGGAGGTGGTATGAGCAGTTCTTC
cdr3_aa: CASGRSGRWYEQFF

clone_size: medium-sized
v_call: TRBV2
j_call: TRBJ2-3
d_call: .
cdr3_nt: TGTGCCAGCGTCGGAAGTACTGATCTGGGTACGCAGTATTTT
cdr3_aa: CASVGSTDLGTQYF

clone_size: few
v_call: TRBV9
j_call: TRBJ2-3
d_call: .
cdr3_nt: TGTGCCAGCAGCGGCAGCGGTGGTGCAGATACGCAGTATTTT
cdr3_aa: CASSGSGGADTQYF

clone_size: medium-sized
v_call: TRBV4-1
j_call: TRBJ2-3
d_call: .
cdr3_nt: TGCGCCAGCAGCCAGGGGGATACGCAGTATTTT
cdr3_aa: CASSQGDTQYF

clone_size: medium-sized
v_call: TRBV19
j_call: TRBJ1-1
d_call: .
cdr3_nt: TGTGCCAGTAGCCCCGGTGGGGACCTCACTGAAGCTTTCTTT
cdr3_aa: CASSPGGDLTEAFF

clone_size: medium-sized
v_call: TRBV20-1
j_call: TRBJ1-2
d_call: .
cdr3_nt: TGCAGTGCTACGTGGACCTCTCACTATGGCTACACCTTC
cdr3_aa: CSATWTSHYGYTF

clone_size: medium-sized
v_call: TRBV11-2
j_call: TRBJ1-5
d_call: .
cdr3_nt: TGTGCCAGCAGCTTAGATCGGGACGAGGTTGGGGCGGGCAATCAGCCCCAGCATTTT
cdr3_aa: CASSLDRDEVGAGNQPQHF

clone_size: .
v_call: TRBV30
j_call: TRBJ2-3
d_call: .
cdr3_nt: TGTGCCTGGAGCACCGGGATTAGCACAGATACGCAGTATTTT
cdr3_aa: CAWSTGISTDTQYF

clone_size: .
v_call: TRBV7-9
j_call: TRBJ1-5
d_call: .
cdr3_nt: TGTGCCAGCAGCGATAGCAATCAGCCCCAGCATTTT
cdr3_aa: CASSDSNQPQHF

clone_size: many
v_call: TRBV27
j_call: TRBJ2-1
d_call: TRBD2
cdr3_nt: TGTGCCAGCAGTTTATATAGCGGGGGGGAATGGGACAATGAGCAGTTCTTC
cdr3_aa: CASSLYSGGEWDNEQFF

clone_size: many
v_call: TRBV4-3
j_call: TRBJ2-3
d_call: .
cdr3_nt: TGCGCCAGCAGCTTTAACAGGGATGATACGCAGTATTTT
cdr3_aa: CASSFNRDDTQYF

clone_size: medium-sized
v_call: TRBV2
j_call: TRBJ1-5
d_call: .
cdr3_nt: TGTGCCAGCAGTGCTGAAAGCAATCAGCCCCAGCATTTT
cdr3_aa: CASSAESNQPQHF

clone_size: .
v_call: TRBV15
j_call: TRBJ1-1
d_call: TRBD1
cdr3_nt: TGTGCCACCGATGGGACAGGGAGTCGCACTGAAGCTTTCTTT
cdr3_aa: CATDGTGSRTEAFF

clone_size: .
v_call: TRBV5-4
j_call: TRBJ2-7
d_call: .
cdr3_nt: TGTGCCAGCAGCTTTGCGGGTCAGGGGATTGGGTACGAGCAGTACTTC
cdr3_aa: CASSFAGQGIGYEQYF

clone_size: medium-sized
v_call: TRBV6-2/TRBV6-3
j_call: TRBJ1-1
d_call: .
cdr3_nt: TGTGCCAGCAGTTACTTGCTTGAAGCTTTCTTT
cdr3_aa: CASSYLLEAFF

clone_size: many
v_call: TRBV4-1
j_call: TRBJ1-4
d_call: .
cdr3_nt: TGCGCCAGCAGCGATCGAGGGACTAATGAAAAACTGTTTTTT
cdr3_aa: CASSDRGTNEKLFF

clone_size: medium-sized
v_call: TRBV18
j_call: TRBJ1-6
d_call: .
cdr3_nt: TGTGCCAGCTCCCTCACGGTGAAGGATTCACCCCTCCACTTT
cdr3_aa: CASSLTVKDSPLHF

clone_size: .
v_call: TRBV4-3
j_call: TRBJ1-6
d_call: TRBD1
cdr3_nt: TGCGCCAGCAGCCGCGACACCCCGGGACAGCTTCATAATTCACCCCTCCACTTT
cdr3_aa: CASSRDTPGQLHNSPLHF

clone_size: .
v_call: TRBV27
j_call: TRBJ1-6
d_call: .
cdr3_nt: TGTGCCAGCAGTTTCTATAATTCACCCCTCCACTTT
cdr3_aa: CASSFYNSPLHF

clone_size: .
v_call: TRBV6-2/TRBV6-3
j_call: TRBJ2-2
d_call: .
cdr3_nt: TGTGCCAGCAGGGAGGGGCCCCCCGACACCGGGGAGCTGTTTTTT
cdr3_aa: CASREGPPDTGELFF

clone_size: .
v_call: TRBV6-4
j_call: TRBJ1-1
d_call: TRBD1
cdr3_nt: TGTGCCAGCAGTGACTCTGGACAGGGAGTTACTGAAGCTTTCTTT
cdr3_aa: CASSDSGQGVTEAFF

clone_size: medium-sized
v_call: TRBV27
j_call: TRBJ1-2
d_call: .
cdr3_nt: TGTGCCAGCAGTTTACGGGGCGCAATCTATGGCTACACCTTC
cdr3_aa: CASSLRGAIYGYTF

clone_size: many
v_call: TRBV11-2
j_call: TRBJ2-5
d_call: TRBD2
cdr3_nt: TGTGCCAGCAGCTCGGGAGGGGGTATAGAGACCCAGTACTTC
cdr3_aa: CASSSGGGIETQYF

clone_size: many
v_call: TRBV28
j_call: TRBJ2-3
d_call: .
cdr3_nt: TGTGCCAGCAGTTTAGTCCGGACACCAACGGATACGCAGTATTTT
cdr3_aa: CASSLVRTPTDTQYF

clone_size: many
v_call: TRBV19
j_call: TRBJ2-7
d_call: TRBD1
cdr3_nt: TGTGCCAGTAGTGGACCGGGACAGGGATCCTACGAGCAGTACTTC
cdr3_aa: CASSGPGQGSYEQYF

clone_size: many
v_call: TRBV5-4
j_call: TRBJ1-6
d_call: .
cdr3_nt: TGTGCCAGCAGCTTGGAGGGTGGGATAAGGAATTCACCCCTCCACTTT
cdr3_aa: CASSLEGGIRNSPLHF

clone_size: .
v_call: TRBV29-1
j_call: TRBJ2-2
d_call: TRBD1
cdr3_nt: TGCAGCGTTCCGGGACAGGGGGACGCCGGGGAGCTGTTTTTT
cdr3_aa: CSVPGQGDAGELFF

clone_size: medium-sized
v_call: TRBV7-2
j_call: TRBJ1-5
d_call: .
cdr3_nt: TGTGCCAGCAGCCCCGAGGCCTATAGCAATCAGCCCCAGCATTTT
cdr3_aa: CASSPEAYSNQPQHF

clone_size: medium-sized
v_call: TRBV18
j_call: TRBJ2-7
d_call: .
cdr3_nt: TGTGCCAGCTCCCCCGACAGTCCCGTCTCCTACGAGCAGTACTTC
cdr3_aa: CASSPDSPVSYEQYF